This T cell receptor beta chain was recovered during a study of patients and donors after allogeneic stem cell transplantation (dated by TCRdb to 2020 to 2022). The method was RT-PCR. Data came from a NextSeq 550. TCRdb reprocessing: public reads trimmed at Q25 with fastp, clones called with MiXCR, in-frame beta chains kept. Merged by CDR3 protein, the rows form single entries marked with the most common genes and DNA. This sample is represented by 900,000 to 1,000,000 distinct CDR3 sequences; approximately 19% of them were singletons. Of the sample, around 6% is held by the ten largest clones. Clipping removes 4 bases from V and 9 bases from J, with 16 as the unmatched junction base count. The CDR3 has 17 amino acids, counting the end cysteine and phenylalanine. Of the read, only the CDR3 DNA is kept; its 51 bases are in frame from base 1. This clonotype was counted ten times or more. Its antigen is currently not known. No much larger clone is present one base from it, and per-base qualities are unavailable.

The V and J genes are TRBV12-3 or TRBV12-4 and TRBJ2-4, and 9 junction bases match TRBD1. The source material was blood, either unsorted or a sorted T cell fraction (not recorded which). This TCR was sampled from a human donor who was either an allogeneic HSCT recipient or a stem cell or donor lymphocyte infusion donor (not recorded which). It is not recorded whose cells these are; they may come from a transplant donor. The CDR3 region: CASSSQQGARPSGIQYF. The DNA sequence is TGTGCCAGCAGTTCCCAACAGGGGGCGCGTCCTTCGGGCATTCAGTACTTC.